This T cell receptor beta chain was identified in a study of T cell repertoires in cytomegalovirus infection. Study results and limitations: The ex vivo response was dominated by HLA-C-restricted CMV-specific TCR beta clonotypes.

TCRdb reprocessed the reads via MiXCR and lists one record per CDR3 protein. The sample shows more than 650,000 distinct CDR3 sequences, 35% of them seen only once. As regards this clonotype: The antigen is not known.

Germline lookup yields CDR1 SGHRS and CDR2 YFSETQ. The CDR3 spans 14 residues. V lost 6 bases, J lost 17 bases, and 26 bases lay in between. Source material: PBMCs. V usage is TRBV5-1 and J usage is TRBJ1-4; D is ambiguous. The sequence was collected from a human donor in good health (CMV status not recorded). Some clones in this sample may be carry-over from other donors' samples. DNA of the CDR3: TGCGCCAGCACGACCGGGTACGGTAATGAAACACTTTTTTTT. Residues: CASTTGYGNETLFF.